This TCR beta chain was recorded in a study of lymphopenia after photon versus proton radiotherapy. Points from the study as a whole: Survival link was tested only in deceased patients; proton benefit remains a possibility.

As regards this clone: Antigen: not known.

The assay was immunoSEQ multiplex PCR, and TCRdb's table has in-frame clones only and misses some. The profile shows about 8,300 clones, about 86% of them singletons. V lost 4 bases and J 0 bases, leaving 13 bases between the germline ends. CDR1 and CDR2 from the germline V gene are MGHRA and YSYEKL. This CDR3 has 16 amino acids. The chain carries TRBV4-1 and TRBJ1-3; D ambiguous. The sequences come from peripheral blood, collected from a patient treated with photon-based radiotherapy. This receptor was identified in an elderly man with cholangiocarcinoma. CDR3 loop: CASSREAGSSGNTIYF. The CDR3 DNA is TGCGCCAGCAGCCGGGAAGCCGGAAGCTCTGGAAACACCATATATTTT.